Listed below are T cell receptor beta chains from one sample, sequenced in a study of blood T cell repertoires in COVID-19. Profiling relied on immunoSEQ multiplex PCR, and the TCRdb table lists in-frame clones only, not all of them. Of nearly 200,000 clones in the sample, roughly 84% were seen once. The sequencing sample was made of peripheral blood. The receptors derive from a human donor in a cohort sampled during active COVID-19. CDR3s include the opening cysteine and the closing phenylalanine or tryptophan. The D gene is left open where the match is weak. Not all rows give a size; the values are once, few, many and, for expanded clones, a class.

d_gene: TRBD1
j_gene: TRBJ2-3
abundance: NA
v_gene: TRBV3-1/TRBV3-2
CDR3aa: CASSHGQGATDTQYF
CDR3nt: TGTGCCAGCAGCCACGGACAGGGGGCTACAGATACGCAGTATTTT

d_gene: NA
j_gene: TRBJ1-1
abundance: NA
v_gene: TRBV7-9
CDR3aa: CASSLAGFAEAFF
CDR3nt: TGTGCCAGCAGCTTGGCAGGGTTTGCTGAAGCTTTCTTT

d_gene: NA
j_gene: TRBJ1-6
abundance: NA
v_gene: TRBV6-2/TRBV6-3
CDR3aa: CASSYGSRNSPLHF
CDR3nt: TGTGCCAGCAGTTACGGCTCCAGGAATTCACCCCTCCACTTT

d_gene: TRBD1
j_gene: TRBJ1-1
abundance: NA
v_gene: TRBV6-5
CDR3aa: CASRRQGDGTEAFF
CDR3nt: TGTGCCAGCAGACGACAGGGTGACGGCACTGAAGCTTTCTTT

d_gene: TRBD1
j_gene: TRBJ1-2
abundance: NA
v_gene: TRBV2
CDR3aa: CASSEYRGQGYTF
CDR3nt: TGTGCCAGCAGTGAATACAGGGGACAGGGCTACACCTTC

d_gene: NA
j_gene: TRBJ1-1
abundance: NA
v_gene: TRBV28
CDR3aa: CASRSVSGGGLTEAFF
CDR3nt: TGTGCCAGCAGGTCGGTTAGCGGGGGCGGTTTAACTGAAGCTTTCTTT

d_gene: NA
j_gene: TRBJ2-2
abundance: once
v_gene: TRBV5-1
CDR3aa: CASSSFANTGELFF
CDR3nt: TGCGCCAGCAGCTCGTTCGCGAACACCGGGGAGCTGTTTTTT

d_gene: NA
j_gene: TRBJ1-1
abundance: NA
v_gene: TRBV6-5
CDR3aa: CASIPRGEYGAFF
CDR3nt: TGTGCCAGCATCCCCAGAGGAGAGTATGGAGCTTTCTTT

d_gene: NA
j_gene: TRBJ2-3
abundance: once
v_gene: TRBV28
CDR3aa: CASSLPGAQGADTQYF
CDR3nt: TGTGCCAGCAGTTTACCGGGGGCTCAGGGGGCAGATACGCAGTATTTT

d_gene: NA
j_gene: TRBJ2-1
abundance: once
v_gene: TRBV7-9
CDR3aa: CASSLVGGADNEQFF
CDR3nt: TGTGCCAGCAGCTTAGTCGGCGGGGCAGACAATGAGCAGTTCTTC

d_gene: TRBD2
j_gene: TRBJ2-3
abundance: NA
v_gene: TRBV9
CDR3aa: CASSLGNPSGGALRTDTQYF
CDR3nt: TGTGCCAGCAGTTTAGGAAACCCTAGCGGGGGGGCGCTGAGGACAGATACGCAGTATTTT

d_gene: TRBD1
j_gene: TRBJ1-2
abundance: NA
v_gene: TRBV5-1
CDR3aa: CASSFDRGYGYTF
CDR3nt: TGCGCCAGCAGCTTCGACAGGGGTTATGGCTACACCTTC

d_gene: TRBD1
j_gene: TRBJ1-1
abundance: NA
v_gene: TRBV25-1
CDR3aa: CASSEHKQGGAFF
CDR3nt: TGTGCCAGCAGTGAACACAAACAGGGGGGAGCTTTCTTT

d_gene: NA
j_gene: TRBJ1-5
abundance: NA
v_gene: TRBV10-3
CDR3aa: CAIRDSQIQPQHF
CDR3nt: TGTGCCATCAGGGACAGCCAGATTCAGCCCCAGCATTTT

d_gene: NA
j_gene: TRBJ2-3
abundance: NA
v_gene: TRBV7-3
CDR3aa: CASSFRGTDTQYF
CDR3nt: TGTGCCAGCAGCTTCCGGGGCACAGATACGCAGTATTTT

d_gene: TRBD1
j_gene: TRBJ1-1
abundance: NA
v_gene: TRBV29-1
CDR3aa: CSVLGQKNTEAFF
CDR3nt: TGCAGCGTCCTGGGACAGAAGAACACTGAAGCTTTCTTT

d_gene: NA
j_gene: TRBJ2-3
abundance: NA
v_gene: TRBV18
CDR3aa: CASSPGGTDTQYF
CDR3nt: TGTGCCAGCTCACCGGGAGGCACAGATACGCAGTATTTT

d_gene: TRBD2
j_gene: TRBJ2-2
abundance: few
v_gene: TRBV4-2
CDR3aa: CASSPAGPSFLTGELFF
CDR3nt: TGTGCCAGCAGCCCAGCGGGACCATCATTTCTCACCGGGGAGCTGTTTTTT

d_gene: TRBD1
j_gene: TRBJ2-5
abundance: NA
v_gene: TRBV11-2
CDR3aa: CASSTRDRGGEETQYF
CDR3nt: TGTGCCAGCAGCACCCGGGACAGGGGCGGTGAAGAGACCCAGTACTTC

d_gene: NA
j_gene: TRBJ2-5
abundance: NA
v_gene: TRBV7-9
CDR3aa: CASSLVLTGVSGETQYF
CDR3nt: TGTGCCAGCAGCTTAGTCCTGACGGGCGTCTCAGGGGAGACCCAGTACTTC

d_gene: NA
j_gene: TRBJ2-1
abundance: NA
v_gene: TRBV11-3
CDR3aa: CASSLGGGASSYNEQFF
CDR3nt: TGTGCCAGCAGCTTAGGTGGCGGGGCGTCCTCCTACAATGAGCAGTTCTTC

d_gene: NA
j_gene: TRBJ2-5
abundance: NA
v_gene: TRBV19
CDR3aa: CASSIAGAGETQYF
CDR3nt: TGTGCCAGTAGTATTGCAGGGGCCGGGGAGACCCAGTACTTC

d_gene: TRBD1
j_gene: TRBJ2-2
abundance: NA
v_gene: TRBV7-9
CDR3aa: CASRRTGVDTGELFF
CDR3nt: TGTGCCAGCAGACGGACAGGGGTGGACACCGGGGAGCTGTTTTTT

d_gene: TRBD2
j_gene: TRBJ2-5
abundance: NA
v_gene: TRBV6-5
CDR3aa: CASSEREAILETQYF
CDR3nt: TGTGCCAGCAGCGAGCGGGAGGCAATATTAGAGACCCAGTACTTC

d_gene: NA
j_gene: TRBJ1-5
abundance: NA
v_gene: TRBV19
CDR3aa: CASSLGRDQPQHF
CDR3nt: TGTGCCAGTAGTCTGGGGCGCGATCAGCCCCAGCATTTT

d_gene: TRBD1
j_gene: TRBJ2-7
abundance: once
v_gene: TRBV3-1/TRBV3-2
CDR3aa: CASSQDRPDRGVEQYF
CDR3nt: TGTGCCAGCAGCCAAGATCGCCCGGACAGGGGCGTCGAGCAGTACTTC

d_gene: TRBD1
j_gene: TRBJ1-6
abundance: NA
v_gene: TRBV3-1/TRBV3-2
CDR3aa: CASSHVQGSYNSPLHF
CDR3nt: TGTGCCAGCAGCCATGTACAGGGGTCGTACAATTCACCCCTCCACTTT

d_gene: TRBD2
j_gene: TRBJ2-2
abundance: NA
v_gene: TRBV7-2
CDR3aa: CASAPGGYGELFF
CDR3nt: TGTGCCAGCGCCCCCGGGGGGTACGGGGAGCTGTTTTTT

d_gene: NA
j_gene: TRBJ2-1
abundance: NA
v_gene: TRBV3-1/TRBV3-2
CDR3aa: CASSQVTYNEQFF
CDR3nt: TGTGCCAGCAGCCAAGTTACCTACAATGAGCAGTTCTTC

d_gene: TRBD1
j_gene: TRBJ1-6
abundance: many
v_gene: TRBV24-1
CDR3aa: CATRVERTGTGVSYNSPLHF
CDR3nt: TGTGCCACCCGCGTGGAGAGGACCGGGACAGGGGTCTCCTATAATTCACCCCTCCACTTT

d_gene: NA
j_gene: TRBJ2-7
abundance: once
v_gene: TRBV9
CDR3aa: CASTSDRDTYYEQYF
CDR3nt: TGTGCCAGCACCTCAGACCGGGACACATACTACGAGCAGTACTTC

d_gene: NA
j_gene: TRBJ2-5
abundance: NA
v_gene: TRBV28
CDR3aa: CASGRETQYF
CDR3nt: TGTGCCAGCGGGAGGGAGACCCAGTACTTC

d_gene: NA
j_gene: TRBJ1-1
abundance: NA
v_gene: TRBV20-1
CDR3aa: CSAQLNTEAFF
CDR3nt: TGCAGTGCACAGTTGAACACTGAAGCTTTCTTT

d_gene: NA
j_gene: TRBJ2-2
abundance: NA
v_gene: TRBV19
CDR3aa: CASKKDRLNTGELFF
CDR3nt: TGTGCCAGTAAAAAGGACAGACTGAACACCGGGGAGCTGTTTTTT

d_gene: TRBD1
j_gene: TRBJ2-2
abundance: NA
v_gene: TRBV5-1
CDR3aa: CASSLDGTDVGELFF
CDR3nt: TGCGCCAGCAGCTTGGATGGGACAGATGTCGGGGAGCTGTTTTTT

d_gene: NA
j_gene: TRBJ2-1
abundance: NA
v_gene: TRBV28
CDR3aa: CASSWGRGSYNEQFF
CDR3nt: TGTGCCAGCAGTTGGGGGCGCGGCTCCTACAATGAGCAGTTCTTC

d_gene: NA
j_gene: TRBJ2-1
abundance: NA
v_gene: TRBV4-1
CDR3aa: CASSQDSRLANYNEQFF
CDR3nt: TGCGCCAGCAGCCAAGATAGTCGTCTCGCGAATTACAATGAGCAGTTCTTC

d_gene: NA
j_gene: TRBJ2-2
abundance: NA
v_gene: TRBV3-1/TRBV3-2
CDR3aa: CASSQGFFRQTTGELFF
CDR3nt: TGTGCCAGCAGCCAAGGTTTCTTTAGACAGACCACCGGGGAGCTGTTTTTT

d_gene: NA
j_gene: TRBJ2-1
abundance: NA
v_gene: TRBV10-1
CDR3aa: CASSVLSKLDYNEQFF
CDR3nt: TGCGCCAGCAGTGTTCTGAGCAAGCTTGATTACAATGAGCAGTTCTTC

d_gene: TRBD2
j_gene: TRBJ2-3
abundance: once
v_gene: TRBV7-2
CDR3aa: CASSLDGAGIDTQYF
CDR3nt: TGTGCCAGCAGCTTAGACGGAGCGGGAATCGATACGCAGTATTTT

d_gene: TRBD2
j_gene: TRBJ2-1
abundance: NA
v_gene: TRBV6-2/TRBV6-3
CDR3aa: CASRPSGRNNEQFF
CDR3nt: TGTGCCAGCAGGCCTAGCGGGAGGAACAATGAGCAGTTCTTC

d_gene: NA
j_gene: TRBJ1-1
abundance: NA
v_gene: TRBV2
CDR3aa: CASSGSYTEAFF
CDR3nt: TGTGCCAGCAGTGGTTCGTACACTGAAGCTTTCTTT

d_gene: NA
j_gene: TRBJ2-5
abundance: NA
v_gene: TRBV10-3
CDR3aa: CAISGTRAAAETQYF
CDR3nt: TGTGCCATCAGTGGAACTAGGGCCGCGGCAGAGACCCAGTACTTC

d_gene: NA
j_gene: TRBJ1-2
abundance: NA
v_gene: TRBV28
CDR3aa: CVVGRGNYGYTF
CDR3nt: TGTGTCGTCGGTAGGGGAAACTATGGCTACACCTTC

d_gene: TRBD1
j_gene: TRBJ1-3
abundance: few
v_gene: TRBV28
CDR3aa: CASSWDRTRGNTIYF
CDR3nt: TGTGCCAGCAGTTGGGACAGGACGAGGGGTAACACCATATATTTT

d_gene: NA
j_gene: TRBJ1-4
abundance: once
v_gene: TRBV18
CDR3aa: CASSPGQVEKLFF
CDR3nt: TGTGCCAGCTCACCAGGACAAGTTGAAAAACTGTTTTTT

d_gene: TRBD1
j_gene: TRBJ1-1
abundance: once
v_gene: TRBV30
CDR3aa: CAWGGQGNEAFF
CDR3nt: TGTGCCTGGGGGGGACAGGGGAATGAAGCTTTCTTT

d_gene: TRBD2
j_gene: TRBJ2-7
abundance: once
v_gene: TRBV3-1/TRBV3-2
CDR3aa: CASSQFPGGVAGGPGEQYF
CDR3nt: TGTGCCAGCAGCCAGTTCCCGGGGGGGGTAGCGGGAGGTCCAGGAGAGCAGTACTTC

d_gene: TRBD2
j_gene: TRBJ2-3
abundance: NA
v_gene: TRBV28
CDR3aa: CASRGTSDDTQYF
CDR3nt: TGTGCCAGCCGTGGGACTAGCGACGATACGCAGTATTTT

d_gene: TRBD2
j_gene: TRBJ2-1
abundance: few
v_gene: TRBV9
CDR3aa: CASSSHPAGGRGEQFF
CDR3nt: TGTGCCAGCAGCTCCCACCCGGCGGGGGGACGGGGTGAGCAGTTCTTC

d_gene: NA
j_gene: TRBJ1-1
abundance: NA
v_gene: TRBV19
CDR3aa: CASSMEGTGNTEAFF
CDR3nt: TGTGCCAGTAGTATGGAGGGTACAGGGAACACTGAAGCTTTCTTT

d_gene: NA
j_gene: TRBJ2-1
abundance: few
v_gene: TRBV5-4
CDR3aa: CASSLATGSAYNEQFF
CDR3nt: TGTGCCAGCAGCTTGGCCACAGGGAGTGCCTACAATGAGCAGTTCTTC

d_gene: NA
j_gene: TRBJ2-7
abundance: few
v_gene: TRBV2
CDR3aa: CASSERRHHSYEQYF
CDR3nt: TGTGCCAGCAGTGAGCGCCGACATCACTCCTACGAGCAGTACTTC